Shown below are 5 T cell receptor beta chains from a single sample sequenced in a study of beta chain features in type 1 diabetes. Every isolated RNA sample was fully reverse transcribed, so sequencing captured expressed TCRB transcripts. The repertoire was sequenced with immunoSEQ multiplex PCR; TCRdb's copy has only in-frame clones and lacks some. The sample lists approximately 300,000 clones, 9.5% to 11% occurring once. Sample: naive CD4+ T cells from blood. These receptors originate from a woman aged 25 to 45 in good health.

This clone was recorded a few times. J is TRBJ1-2 and V is TRBV28; D gene unclear. V gave up 4 bases and J gave up 5 bases, with 17 bases separating them. CDR3 length: 15 residues. CDR1 is MDHEN, CDR2 SYDVKM, per germline. The CDR3 reads CASSSLGEGSYGYTF. Here the CDR3 DNA reads TGTGCCAGCAGTTCGTTAGGTGAGGGATCTTATGGCTACACCTTC.

This clone came up a few times. The gene calls are TRBV19 and TRBJ2-7, with 12 nucleotides matching TRBD2. Germline assignment: CDR1 LNHDA and CDR2 SQIVND (reference sequence). The junction had 5 bases not matched to a gene; V was cut back by 5 bases and J by 3 bases. The CDR3 totals 15 residues. CDR3 DNA: TGTGCCAGTAGTCCGACTAGCGGGAGCGGCTACGAGCAGTACTTC. Amino acids: CASSPTSGSGYEQYF.

The V gene is TRBV4-2, the J gene TRBJ2-1, with 12 bases identical to TRBD2. J gave up 7 bases and V 0 bases, and 7 bases lay outside the gene matches. Per germline, CDR1 LGHNA and CDR2 YNFKEQ. The CDR3 runs to 17 residues. The CDR3 spells CASSQDLAGGSRNEQFF. CDR3 coding DNA: TGTGCCAGCAGCCAAGATCTAGCGGGAGGGTCAAGGAATGAGCAGTTCTTC.

The CDR3 region has the DNA TGCGCCAGCAGACCCACCGGGACTGAGAACACCGGGGAGCTGTTTTTT. Its protein product is CASRPTGTENTGELFF. The rearrangement links TRBV5-1 to TRBJ2-2, with a tentative D call TRBD2 (6 bases). This CDR3 has 16 amino acids. V lost 5 bases and J lost 1, with 15 bases in between. The germline CDR1 and CDR2 sequences are SGHRS and YFSETQ. The variable domain in full, completed from reference TRBV5-1 and TRBJ2-2, reads KAGVTQTPRYLIKTRGQQVTLSCSPISGHRSVSWYQQTPGQGLQFLFEYFSETQRNKGNFPGRFSGRQFSNSRSEMNVSTLELGDSALYLCASRPTGTENTGELFFGEGSRLTVL.

The chain joins TRBV18 to TRBJ2-7; TRBD1 might be the D (6 bases). The V gene lost 6 bases and the J gene lost 0 bases, with 18 bases spanning the gap. Per the germline V gene, CDR1 is KGHSH and CDR2 is LQKENI. This CDR3 spans 16 amino acids. CDR3 bases: TGTGCCAGCTCCCCGATGGACACAGGGAGCTCCTACGAGCAGTACTTC. Amino acid sequence: CASSPMDTGSSYEQYF.